This T cell receptor (beta chain) emerged from a study of cytomegalovirus exposure and HLA in healthy donors. Study-wide findings and caveats: Under in vitro conditions, three CMV-associated chains were confirmed as specific for CMV antigens.

Measured with immunoSEQ multiplex PCR; TCRdb has only the in-frame clones, and not every one. The table includes 150,000 to 200,000 clones, 95% to 97% detected once. CDR1 is SGHNT and CDR2 is YYREEE in the germline V gene (reference sequence). The CDR3 totals 15 residues. V gave up 4 bases and J gave up 1 base, with 15 bases separating them. On this clone itself: Its antigen is undetermined.

The clonotype comes from a young woman in good health and CMV-seronegative. What was sequenced was PBMCs. J is TRBJ2-7 and V is TRBV5-4; tentative D call: TRBD1 (5 bases). The CDR3 protein is CASSPGQGSSYEQYF. The CDR3 nucleotides read TGTGCCAGCAGCCCCGGGCAGGGATCTTCCTACGAGCAGTACTTC.